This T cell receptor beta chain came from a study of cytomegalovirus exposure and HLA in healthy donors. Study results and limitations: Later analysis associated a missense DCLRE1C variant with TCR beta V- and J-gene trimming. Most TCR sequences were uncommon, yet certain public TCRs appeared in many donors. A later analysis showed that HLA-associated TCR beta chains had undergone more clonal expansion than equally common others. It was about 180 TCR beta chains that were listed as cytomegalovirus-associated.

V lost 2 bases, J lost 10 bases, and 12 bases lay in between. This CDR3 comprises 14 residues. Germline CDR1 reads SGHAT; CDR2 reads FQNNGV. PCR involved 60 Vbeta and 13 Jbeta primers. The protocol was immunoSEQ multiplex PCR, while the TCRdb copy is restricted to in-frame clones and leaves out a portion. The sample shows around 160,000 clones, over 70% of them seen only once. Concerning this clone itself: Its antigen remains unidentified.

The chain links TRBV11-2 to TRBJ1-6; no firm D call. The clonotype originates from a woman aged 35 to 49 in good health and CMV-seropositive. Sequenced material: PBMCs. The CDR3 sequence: CASSLMYSPSPLHF. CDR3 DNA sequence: TGTGCCAGCAGCTTAATGTACAGCCCCTCACCCCTCCACTTT.